This T cell receptor beta chain is drawn from a study of cytomegalovirus exposure and HLA in healthy donors. The wider study: Most donors, about 77% of a few hundred genotyped, fell in the Caucasian-associated ancestry cluster.

A note on this clone: Its target is not known.

Overall study findings and caveats: An analysis done earlier found most TCR beta V segments productive about 90% or about 30% of the time. Among TCR beta chains of equal frequency, HLA-associated ones were more clonally expanded in a later analysis. A link between a missense DCLRE1C variant and TCR beta V- and J-gene trimming emerged from a later analysis.

This PCR relied on a set of 60 Vbeta primers and 13 Jbeta primers. Using immunoSEQ multiplex PCR, the repertoire was profiled, and TCRdb retains in-frame clones only, with some absent. This table holds around 130,000 clones, around 77% found once. J gave up 5 bases and V 2 bases, and 6 bases lay outside the gene matches. CDR1 and CDR2 (germline): MNHNS, SASEGT. The CDR3 loop spans 14 amino acids. The chain has TRBV6-1 and TRBJ2-7; 7 nucleotides match TRBD2. This TCR was sampled from an older woman in good health and CMV-seronegative. The sequenced sample was PBMCs. CDR3 coding DNA: TGTGCCAGCAGTGAAAGGGAGGGTTTCAACGAGCAGTACTTC. It translates to CASSEREGFNEQYF.